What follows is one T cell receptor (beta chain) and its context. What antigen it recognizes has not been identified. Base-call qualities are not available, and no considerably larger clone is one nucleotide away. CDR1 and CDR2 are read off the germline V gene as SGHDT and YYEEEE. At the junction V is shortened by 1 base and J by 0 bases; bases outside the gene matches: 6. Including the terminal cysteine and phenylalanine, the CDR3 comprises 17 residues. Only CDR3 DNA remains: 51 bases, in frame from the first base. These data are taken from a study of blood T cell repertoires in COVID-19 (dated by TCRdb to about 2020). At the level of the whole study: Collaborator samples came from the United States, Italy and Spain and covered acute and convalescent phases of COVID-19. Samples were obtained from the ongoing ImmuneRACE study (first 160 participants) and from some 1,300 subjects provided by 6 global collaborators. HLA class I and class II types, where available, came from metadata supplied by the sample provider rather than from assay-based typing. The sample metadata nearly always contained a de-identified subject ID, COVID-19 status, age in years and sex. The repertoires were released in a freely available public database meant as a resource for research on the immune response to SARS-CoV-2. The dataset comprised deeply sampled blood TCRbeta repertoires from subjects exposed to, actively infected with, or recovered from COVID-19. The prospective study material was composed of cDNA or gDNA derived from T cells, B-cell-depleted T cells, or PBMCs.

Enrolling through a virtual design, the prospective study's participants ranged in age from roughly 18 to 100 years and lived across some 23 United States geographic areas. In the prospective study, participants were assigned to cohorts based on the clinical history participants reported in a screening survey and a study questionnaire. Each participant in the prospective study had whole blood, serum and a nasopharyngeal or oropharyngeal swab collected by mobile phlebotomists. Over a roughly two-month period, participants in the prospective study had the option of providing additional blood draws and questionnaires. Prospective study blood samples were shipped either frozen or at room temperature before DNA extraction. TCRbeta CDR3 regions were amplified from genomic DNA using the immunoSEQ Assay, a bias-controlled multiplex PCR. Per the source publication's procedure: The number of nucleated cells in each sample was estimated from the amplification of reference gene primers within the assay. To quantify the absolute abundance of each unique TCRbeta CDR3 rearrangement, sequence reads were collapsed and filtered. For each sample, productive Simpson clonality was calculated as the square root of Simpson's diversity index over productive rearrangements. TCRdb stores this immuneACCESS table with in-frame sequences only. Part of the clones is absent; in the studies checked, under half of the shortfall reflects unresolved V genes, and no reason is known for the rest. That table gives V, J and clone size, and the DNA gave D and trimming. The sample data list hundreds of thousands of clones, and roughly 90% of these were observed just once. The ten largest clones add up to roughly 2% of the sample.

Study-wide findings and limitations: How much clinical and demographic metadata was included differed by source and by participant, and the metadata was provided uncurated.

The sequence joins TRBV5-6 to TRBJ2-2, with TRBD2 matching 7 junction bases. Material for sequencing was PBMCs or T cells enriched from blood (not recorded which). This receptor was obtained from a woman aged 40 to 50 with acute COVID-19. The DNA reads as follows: TGTGCCAGCAGCTTGTTTAGCGGGTCAGCGAACACCGGGGAGCTGTTTTTT. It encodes CASSLFSGSANTGELFF.